Below are 30 T cell receptor beta chains sequenced from a single sample in a study of cytomegalovirus exposure and HLA in healthy donors. A multiplex PCR was run with 60 Vbeta primers and 13 Jbeta primers. Profiled with immunoSEQ multiplex PCR; TCRdb holds only in-frame clones, not every one. Here the sample spans 100,000 to 120,000 clones, around 80% being singletons. Sequencing used PBMCs. The origin of the receptors is a man aged 30 to 45 in good health and CMV-seronegative.

The V gene is TRBV6-4, the J gene TRBJ2-1; TRBD2 matches at 7 bases. The CDR3 has 14 amino acids. Trimming cost V 3 bases and J 9 bases; bases outside gene matches: 8. From germline, CDR1 is MRHNA and CDR2 SNTAGT. This CDR3 reads CASSEGGSGIEQFF. The CDR3 DNA reads TGTGCCAGCAGTGAGGGCGGGAGTGGTATTGAGCAGTTCTTC.

This chain joins TRBV28 and TRBJ2-1; 7 bases match TRBD2. This CDR3 is built from 15 residues. Germline assignment: CDR1 MDHEN and CDR2 SYDVKM. Trimming took 5 bases from V and 4 from J; bases not matched to a gene: 8. CDR3 region: CASSGGGRAYNEQFF. The CDR3 bases are TGTGCCAGCAGTGGGGGAGGGAGGGCATACAATGAGCAGTTCTTC. The full variable domain, rest sourced from reference TRBV28 and TRBJ2-1, is DVKVTQSSRYLVKRTGEKVFLECVQDMDHENMFWYRQDPGLGLRLIYFSYDVKMKEKGDIPEGYSVSREKKERFSLILESASTNQTSMYLCASSGGGRAYNEQFFGPGTRLTVL.

The CDR3 DNA sequence: TGTGCCAGCAGCTTTACCGGTAACTATGGCTACACCTTC. As protein: CASSFTGNYGYTF. The chain has TRBV7-9 and TRBJ1-2; D uncertain. The germline V gene encodes CDR1 SEHNR and CDR2 FQNEAQ (reference sequence). The CDR3 is made up of 13 amino acids. Trimming shortened V by 3 bases and J by 1 base, and 6 bases separated the two germline ends. The full variable domain, in which reference TRBV7-9 and TRBJ1-2 provide the parts outside the CDR3, is DTGVSQNPRHKITKRGQNVTFRCDPISEHNRLYWYRQTLGQGPEFLTYFQNEAQLEKSRLLSDRFSAERPKGSFSTLEIQRTEQGDSAMYLCASSFTGNYGYTFGSGTRLTVV.

This chain uses TRBV19 with TRBJ2-1; 8 bases agree with TRBD2. CDR3 length equals 16 residues. Germline V gene data show CDR1 as LNHDA and CDR2 as SQIVND (reference sequence). V shed 5 bases, J shed 8 bases, and the junction held 14 bases outside the gene matches. The CDR3 nucleotides read TGTGCCAGTAGTTCACCGGGCGGGAGGACCAGTTATGAGCAGTTCTTC. It is translated as CASSSPGGRTSYEQFF. The whole variable domain, filled in from reference TRBV19 and TRBJ2-1, reads DGGITQSPKYLFRKEGQNVTLSCEQNLNHDAMYWYRQDPGQGLRLIYYSQIVNDFQKGDIAEGYSVSREKKESFPLTVTSAQKNPTAFYLCASSSPGGRTSYEQFFGPGTRLTVL.

A single count supports this clone. The V call is TRBV29-1, the J call TRBJ1-1, with 8 nucleotides matching TRBD1. The CDR3 runs 13 residues. Germline-derived CDR1 and CDR2 are SQVTM and ANQGSEA. V lost 7 bases, J lost 1 base, and 5 bases stayed unmatched. The CDR3 sequence is CSAAGGPNTEAFF. CDR3 coding DNA: TGCAGCGCAGCAGGGGGCCCGAACACTGAAGCTTTCTTT.

The CDR3 coding sequence is TGCGCCAGCGGCCCTGGGGGGACAGATACCTACGAGCAGTACTTC. Translation gives CASGPGGTDTYEQYF. J is TRBJ2-7 and V is TRBV5-1; D is possibly TRBD1 (7 bases). Germline loops: CDR1 SGHRS, CDR2 YFSETQ. Trimming stripped 7 bases from V and 2 bases from J, with 19 bases between. The CDR3 contains 15 residues.

V and J are TRBV5-1 and TRBJ1-1, with D possibly TRBD1 on 5 matching bases. In germline, CDR1 is SGHRS, CDR2 YFSETQ. This CDR3 is built from 16 residues. Trimming removed 1 base from V and 1 base from J, with 14 bases in between. For the CDR3, the DNA is TGCGCCAGCAGCTTGTGGTCCGGGGGGGAGAACACTGAAGCTTTCTTT. It codes for CASSLWSGGENTEAFF.

This chain connects TRBV30 to TRBJ2-1; TRBD1 might be the D (5 bases). V gave up 3 bases and J gave up 7 bases, with 7 bases separating them. The CDR3 covers 11 residues. CDR1 GTSNPN and CDR2 SVGIG come from the germline V gene (reference sequence). The CDR3 is CAWSAGNEQFF. CDR3 coding DNA: TGTGCCTGGAGCGCAGGGAATGAGCAGTTCTTC.

V is TRBV28 and J is TRBJ2-5; the D gene is possibly TRBD2 (6 bases). V lost 2 bases, J lost 5 bases, and 15 bases lay in between. The CDR3 totals 15 residues. Per the germline V gene, CDR1 is MDHEN and CDR2 is SYDVKM. The CDR3 DNA sequence: TGTGCCAGCAGTTTACCCGAAGGGGCGGGGGAGACCCAGTACTTC. It yields the protein CASSLPEGAGETQYF.

The V call is TRBV7-3, the J call TRBJ1-1, with 12 bases lining up with TRBD1. V shed 5 bases, J shed 5 bases, and the junction held 9 bases outside the gene matches. CDR1 is SGHTA and CDR2 is FQGTGA in the germline V gene. The CDR3 consists of 16 residues. CDR3 sequence reads: CASSRTGTGGLTEAFF. CDR3 bases: TGTGCCAGCAGCAGAACCGGGACAGGGGGCCTAACTGAAGCTTTCTTT.

This clone appeared once. The rearrangement links TRBV5-4 to TRBJ2-7; D might be TRBD1 (8 bases). The CDR3 loop spans 15 amino acids. V was clipped by 7 bases and J by 2 bases, with 19 bases between them. Germline CDR1 reads SGHNT; CDR2 reads YYREEE (reference sequence). CDR3 region: CASGGGGTGTYEQYF. For the CDR3, the DNA is TGTGCCAGCGGGGGGGGTGGGACAGGCACCTACGAGCAGTACTTC.

Worth noting for this clone: Other DNA sequences from this sample encode an identical CDR3 as well. The V and J genes are TRBV27 and TRBJ2-7, with D maybe TRBD1 (5 bases). Germline values: CDR1 MNHEY, CDR2 SMNVEV (reference sequence). The V and J ends lost 2 bases and 3 bases respectively, with 8 bases between them. The CDR3 length is 13 residues. This chain's CDR3 is CASSLRQGYEQYF. In DNA, the CDR3 is TGTGCCAGCAGTTTAAGGCAGGGCTACGAGCAGTACTTC.

CDR3 in amino acids: CASSFGGGETQYF. The CDR3 nucleotides read TGTGCCAGCAGCTTTGGGGGGGGAGAGACCCAGTACTTC. The chain is built from TRBV7-9 and TRBJ2-5, with TRBD2 identical over 7 bases. The length of the CDR3 is 13 residues. The ends lost 3 bases at V and 4 bases at J; junction bases unmatched: 2. Germline CDR1 SEHNR, CDR2 FQNEAQ (reference sequence).

The V gene is TRBV5-4, the J gene TRBJ2-2, with unresolved D. V lost 2 bases and J lost 1, with 6 bases in between. This CDR3 contains 14 residues. From germline, CDR1 is SGHNT and CDR2 YYREEE (reference sequence). The CDR3 DNA is TGTGCCAGCAGCTTCACTGGGAACACCGGGGAGCTGTTTTTT. Residues: CASSFTGNTGELFF.

The chain has TRBV6-5 and TRBJ2-7; the D is unclear. The germline V gene encodes CDR1 MNHEY and CDR2 SVGAGI. The CDR3 length is 12 residues. Trimming cost V 8 bases and J 2 bases, with 10 bases left between them. CDR3 sequence reads: CASGTDPYEQYF. CDR3 sequence (DNA): TGTGCCAGCGGAACAGATCCCTACGAGCAGTACTTC.

The rearrangement joins TRBV29-1 to TRBJ2-4; 10 bases match TRBD1. Germline V gene sequence: CDR1 SQVTM, CDR2 ANQGSEA. The CDR3 contains 12 residues. J gave up 8 bases and V 3 bases, and 1 base lay outside the gene matches. The CDR3 loop is CSVEDRGDIQYF. For the CDR3, the DNA is TGCAGCGTTGAGGACAGGGGGGACATTCAGTACTTC. Together with reference TRBV29-1 and TRBJ2-4, the CDR3 gives the full variable domain: SAVISQKPSRDICQRGTSLTIQCQVDSQVTMMFWYRQQPGQSLTLIATANQGSEATYESGFVIDKFPISRPNLTFSTLTVSNMSPEDSSIYLCSVEDRGDIQYFGAGTRLSVL.

There are a few counts of this clone. The chain recombines TRBV5-1 with TRBJ2-7; D is possibly TRBD1 (7 bases). Germline CDR1 SGHRS, CDR2 YFSETQ. Deletions cut 4 bases from V and 3 bases from J, with 11 bases between. The CDR3 extends over 13 amino acids. In DNA, the CDR3 is TGCGCCAGCAGCGTGCGGGACAGCTACGAGCAGTACTTC. Residues: CASSVRDSYEQYF.

V gene TRBV9 combines with J gene TRBJ2-5, with 14 bases fitting TRBD2. The DNA end lines up better with TRBJ2-7; the J call may be wrong. Germline lookup yields CDR1 SGDLS and CDR2 YYNGEE. This CDR3 has 16 amino acids. This CDR3 reads CASSVGGLAGVYEQYF. Written as DNA, the CDR3 is TGTGCCAGCAGCGTAGGGGGACTAGCGGGAGTCTACGAGCAGTACTTC.

This clone was counted between two and nine times. The V call is TRBV2, the J call TRBJ2-7; TRBD2 might be the D (6 bases). The CDR3 consists of 12 residues. Germline CDR1 and CDR2: SNHLY and FYNNEI. Trimming removed 3 bases from V and 5 bases from J, with 8 bases in between. The CDR3, as DNA: TGTGCCAGCAGTGAGGACTACGACGAGCAGTACTTC. It translates to CASSEDYDEQYF.

This rearrangement joins TRBV6-5 to TRBJ2-4, with TRBD1 matching over 8 bases. The CDR3 is 13 residues long. Germline assignment: CDR1 MNHEY and CDR2 SVGAGI. V was pared by 6 bases and J by 6 bases, with 4 bases of the junction left unmatched. The CDR3 reads CASRPGGPNIQYF. CDR3 in DNA: TGTGCCAGCAGGCCAGGGGGCCCAAACATTCAGTACTTC.

This chain connects TRBV7-9 to TRBJ1-6; D might be TRBD1 (5 bases). CDR1 is SEHNR and CDR2 is FQNEAQ in the germline V gene (reference sequence). The CDR3 is 16 residues long. Trimming shortened V by 4 bases and J by 6 bases, and 16 bases separated the two germline ends. The CDR3: CASSSWGGGINSPLHF. CDR3 DNA sequence: TGTGCCAGCAGCTCATGGGGCGGGGGTATTAATTCACCCCTCCACTTT.

This chain links TRBV19 with TRBJ1-1; 7 bases fit TRBD1. V gave up 4 bases and J gave up 4 bases; unmatched junction bases: 6. The CDR3 contains 14 residues. From germline, CDR1 is LNHDA and CDR2 SQIVND (reference sequence). CDR3 sequence reads: CASSNRGRGTEAFF. In nucleotides, the CDR3 is TGTGCCAGTAGTAACAGGGGCCGGGGCACTGAAGCTTTCTTT.

V is TRBV6-5 and J is TRBJ1-5; tentatively, D is TRBD1 (6 bases). Looked up from germline, CDR1 is MNHEY and CDR2 is SVGAGI. The CDR3 totals 13 residues. Trimming left V 7 bases short and J 3 bases short, with 10 bases between. The CDR3 spells CASTGQHNQPQHF. The CDR3 nucleotides read TGTGCCAGCACCGGACAGCACAATCAGCCCCAGCATTTT.

The chain uses TRBV5-6 and TRBJ1-2, with a tentative D call TRBD1 (6 bases). Germline V gene lookup returns CDR1 SGHDT and CDR2 YYEEEE. V lost 1 base and J 3 bases, leaving 13 bases between the germline ends. The CDR3 extends over 15 amino acids. The DNA for the CDR3 is TGTGCCAGCAGCTTGAGTGCGGGGGCCCACTATGGCTACACCTTC. It codes for CASSLSAGAHYGYTF.

The chain uses TRBV5-4 and TRBJ2-7, with a tentative D call TRBD1 (5 bases). CDR1 SGHNT and CDR2 YYREEE come from the germline V gene (reference sequence). The CDR3 extends over 13 amino acids. V gave up 3 bases and J gave up 1 base, with 8 bases separating them. The CDR3 reads CASSWGISYEQYF. The CDR3, as DNA: TGTGCCAGCAGCTGGGGCATTTCCTACGAGCAGTACTTC.

The rearrangement links TRBV7-9 to TRBJ2-7, with a weak D call TRBD1 (5 bases). The CDR3 has 15 residues. V was cut by 1 base and J by 2 bases, with 12 bases left in between. Germline V gene sequence: CDR1 SEHNR, CDR2 FQNEAQ (reference sequence). The chain's CDR3 is CASSLVIPGTYEQYF. For the CDR3, the DNA is TGTGCCAGCAGCTTAGTAATACCAGGGACCTACGAGCAGTACTTC.

The chain joins TRBV30 to TRBJ1-2; D is undetermined. Looked up from germline, CDR1 is GTSNPN and CDR2 is SVGIG (reference sequence). This CDR3 comprises 14 residues. Trimming pared 1 base from V and 4 bases from J, leaving 13 bases between. DNA for the CDR3: TGTGCCTGGAGTGGTAGGACTTCCGTCTATGGCTACACCTTC. As protein: CAWSGRTSVYGYTF.

V and J are TRBV7-9 and TRBJ2-1; tentative D call: TRBD1 (5 bases). The CDR3 is made up of 15 amino acids. Trimming removed 3 bases at V and 8 bases at J, with 17 bases between. Germline assignment: CDR1 SEHNR and CDR2 FQNEAQ (reference sequence). The CDR3 sequence: CASSFWAGWVDEQFF. The CDR3 region has the DNA TGTGCCAGCAGCTTTTGGGCAGGGTGGGTAGATGAGCAGTTCTTC.

The chain employs TRBV7-9 and TRBJ1-2; D remains ambiguous. CDR1 is SEHNR, CDR2 FQNEAQ, per germline (reference sequence). This CDR3 comprises 13 residues. V was shortened by 1 base and J by 6 bases, with 9 bases between the two germline ends. The CDR3 region is CASSLGVTNGYTF. The CDR3 DNA reads TGTGCCAGCAGCTTAGGGGTCACTAATGGCTACACCTTC.

The genes are TRBV27 and TRBJ1-1, with D possibly being TRBD1 (5 bases). There are 15 residues in the CDR3. The germline gives CDR1 MNHEY, CDR2 SMNVEV (reference sequence). V was clipped by 2 bases and J by 5 bases, with 15 bases between them. The CDR3 DNA reads as TGTGCCAGCAGTTTAACGCGAGTCGGGGGGACTGAAGCTTTCTTT. It yields the protein CASSLTRVGGTEAFF.